The present TCR beta chain was sequenced within a study of T-cell reconstitution after alpha-beta-depleted transplantation in children. A few counts support this clonotype. V lost 8 bases to trimming and J lost 3 bases, with 6 bases between them. The CDR3 is made up of 11 amino acids. Germline lookup yields CDR1 MNHEY and CDR2 SVGEGT. Library preparation (for TCRbeta) was performed with unique molecular identifiers. Each CDR3 protein is one row after TCRdb ran MiXCR on the PCR reads. The sample has about 610,000 distinct CDR3 sequences; 8% to 11% are singletons. The source was PBMCs from the stem cell graft donor, collected from the stem cell graft. V and J are TRBV6-2 or TRBV6-3 and TRBJ2-3; no definite D call. This TCR derives from a human donor who donated a stem cell graft to a child with acute myeloid leukemia. CDR3 protein: CASRMTDTQYF. The CDR3 region has the DNA TGTGCCAGCCGGATGACAGATACGCAGTATTTT.